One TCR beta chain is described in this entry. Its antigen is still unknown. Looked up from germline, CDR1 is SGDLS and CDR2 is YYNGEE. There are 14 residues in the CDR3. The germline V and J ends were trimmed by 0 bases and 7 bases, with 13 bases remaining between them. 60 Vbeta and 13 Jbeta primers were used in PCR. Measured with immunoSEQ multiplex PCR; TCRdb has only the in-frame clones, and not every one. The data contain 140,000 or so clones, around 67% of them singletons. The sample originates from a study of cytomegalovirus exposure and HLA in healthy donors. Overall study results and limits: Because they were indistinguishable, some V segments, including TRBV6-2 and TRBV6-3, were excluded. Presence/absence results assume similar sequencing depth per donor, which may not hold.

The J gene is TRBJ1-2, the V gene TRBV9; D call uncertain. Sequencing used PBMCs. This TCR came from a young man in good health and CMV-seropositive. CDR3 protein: CASSVAPTRSGYTF. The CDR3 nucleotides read TGTGCCAGCAGCGTAGCTCCGACGAGGAGTGGCTACACCTTC.